The 26 T cell receptor beta chains below come from one sample, sequenced in a study of T cell responses to AZD1222 COVID-19 vaccine. The method was immunoSEQ multiplex PCR; TCRdb's version includes in-frame clones alone and lacks a portion of them. The table lists over 150,000 clones, less than 95% of them singletons. Sequencing used peripheral blood, obtained on day 0 of AZD1222 vaccination. All receptors come from an adult in good health.

The chain employs TRBV6-5 and TRBJ2-2; TRBD1 agrees at 9 bases. Germline V gene data show CDR1 as MNHEY and CDR2 as SVGAGI. The CDR3 loop spans 15 amino acids. J was trimmed by 6 bases and V by 4 bases; bases with no gene match: 6. The DNA of the CDR3 is TGTGCCAGCAGTTCCCGGCGACAGGGGGCCGGGGAGCTGTTTTTT. It specifies CASSSRRQGAGELFF.

In its sample, this clone was seen a few times. J is TRBJ2-5 and V is TRBV4-2, with no clear D. V was cut by 0 bases and J by 4 bases, with 6 bases left in between. Germline V gene sequence: CDR1 LGHNA, CDR2 YNFKEQ. The CDR3 has 13 amino acids. The CDR3 protein is CASSQDGRETQYF. The CDR3 DNA follows: TGTGCCAGCAGCCAAGATGGAAGAGAGACCCAGTACTTC.

The chain employs TRBV4-1 and TRBJ1-2; D is uncertain. This CDR3 has 13 residues. Looked up from germline, CDR1 is MGHRA and CDR2 is YSYEKL. V was clipped by 0 bases and J by 7 bases, with 9 bases between them. CDR3 DNA: TGCGCCAGCAGCCAAGATTCGGGCTCTGGCTACACCTTC. It specifies CASSQDSGSGYTF.

J is TRBJ2-1 and V is TRBV19, with D perhaps being TRBD1 or TRBD2 (6 bases each). V was shortened by 8 bases and J by 13 bases, with 15 bases between the two germline ends. This CDR3 region has 11 residues. Germline CDR1 and CDR2: LNHDA and SQIVND (reference sequence). The CDR3 here is CASVLGGNQFF. In DNA form, the CDR3 reads TGTGCCAGTGTCCTAGGGGGGAACCAGTTCTTC.

This clone occurred once. The rearrangement links TRBV4-3 to TRBJ1-6, with 7 positions matching TRBD1. The V segment lost 4 bases and the J segment 0 bases; nucleotides outside the gene matches: 9. This CDR3 is built from 18 residues. Germline V gene lookup returns CDR1 LGHNA and CDR2 YSLEER. Here the CDR3 reads CASSPRTGESSYNSPLHF. The DNA for the CDR3 is TGCGCCAGCAGCCCCCGGACAGGCGAGAGCTCCTATAATTCACCCCTCCACTTT.

The V gene is TRBV7-3, the J gene TRBJ2-2; D ambiguous. Germline assignment: CDR1 SGHTA and CDR2 FQGTGA. Trimming pared 5 bases from V and 6 bases from J, leaving 13 bases between. CDR3 length equals 14 residues. In DNA form, the CDR3 reads TGTGCCAGCAGCCCGGCCCTCCGCTCCGGGGAGCTGTTTTTT. Translating it yields CASSPALRSGELFF.

The CDR3 DNA reads as TGTGCCAGCAGTAAATCGGCACGCTGGGCCTACGAGCAGTACTTC. It encodes CASSKSARWAYEQYF. The chain has TRBV27 and TRBJ2-7, with no clear D. Deletions cut 5 bases from V and 2 bases from J, with 16 bases between. The germline V gene encodes CDR1 MNHEY and CDR2 SMNVEV (reference sequence). There are 15 residues in the CDR3.

The V call is TRBV7-2, the J call TRBJ1-1, with a weak D call TRBD1 (5 bases). V dropped 2 bases and J dropped 4 bases, with 20 bases sitting between them. CDR1 is SGHTA and CDR2 is FQGNSA in the germline V gene. The CDR3 has 17 amino acids. CDR3 residues: CASSLIGGRSSGTEAFF. In DNA form, the CDR3 reads TGTGCCAGCAGCTTAATTGGGGGAAGGTCCTCGGGCACTGAAGCTTTCTTT.

This clone was counted a single time. The V gene is TRBV6-5, the J gene TRBJ1-3; TRBD1 agrees at 8 bases. J gave up 4 bases and V 5 bases, and 4 bases lay outside the gene matches. The germline gives CDR1 MNHEY, CDR2 SVGAGI. The CDR3 runs 14 residues. The CDR3 here is CASSPRGRGNTIYF. The CDR3 coding sequence is TGTGCCAGCAGTCCCAGGGGGCGAGGAAACACCATATATTTT.

The V and J genes are TRBV4-3 and TRBJ2-1; 10 bases are shared with TRBD2. The CDR3 has 15 residues. Germline loops: CDR1 LGHNA, CDR2 YSLEER. Unmatched junction bases numbered 2, after V lost 1 base and J lost 5 bases. The CDR3 DNA sequence: TGCGCCAGCAGCCAAGCAGCGGGGGGGCACAATGAGCAGTTCTTC. This translates into CASSQAAGGHNEQFF.

V is TRBV6-5 and J is TRBJ2-7; 9 bases are a match to TRBD1. CDR1 and CDR2 from the germline V gene are MNHEY and SVGAGI. The CDR3 spans 14 residues. V lost 5 bases, J lost 7 bases, and 9 bases stayed unmatched. CDR3 DNA sequence: TGTGCCAGCAGTCTGAACAGGGGGCTCGGGGAGCAGTACTTC. Protein: CASSLNRGLGEQYF.

V usage is TRBV6-2 or TRBV6-3 and J usage is TRBJ2-1; 14 nucleotides line up with TRBD2. Germline V gene data show CDR1 as MNHEY and CDR2 as SVGEGT. CDR3 size: 16 residues. V lost 4 bases, J lost 8 bases, and 7 bases stayed unmatched. The CDR3 DNA sequence: TGTGCCAGCAGTTTAGGGGGACTAGCGGGGGCCTATGAGCAGTTCTTC. It encodes CASSLGGLAGAYEQFF.

In its sample, this clone was seen once. The chain carries TRBV25-1 and TRBJ2-7; D perhaps matches TRBD2 (6 bases). The CDR3 sequence is 13 residues long. Germline V gives CDR1 MGHDK, CDR2 SYGVNS. Trimming shortened V by 1 base and J by 3 bases, and 7 bases separated the two germline ends. CDR3 protein: CASSEWGDYEQYF. The CDR3 nucleotides read TGTGCCAGCAGTGAATGGGGGGACTACGAGCAGTACTTC.

The J gene is TRBJ2-5, the V gene TRBV3-1 (or the pseudogene TRBV3-2), with 10 bases lining up with TRBD1. Germline V CDR1 and CDR2: LGHDT, YNNKEL (reference sequence). The CDR3 totals 17 residues. Trimming removed 1 base from V and 2 bases from J; junction bases left unmatched: 7. The CDR3 DNA reads TGTGCCAGCAGCCAAGGGAGACAGGGGGCGTCGCAAGAGACCCAGTACTTC. It is translated as CASSQGRQGASQETQYF.

This chain links TRBV9 with TRBJ1-3; 8 bases line up with TRBD1. The CDR3 is 16 amino acids. J was trimmed by 2 bases and V by 4 bases; bases with no gene match: 8. In germline, CDR1 is SGDLS, CDR2 YYNGEE. The CDR3 loop reads CASSFGQGDTGNTIYF. CDR3 DNA: TGTGCCAGCAGCTTCGGACAGGGAGATACTGGAAACACCATATATTTT.

The rearrangement joins TRBV7-2 to TRBJ1-1; the D gene is possibly TRBD1 (5 bases). The CDR3 covers 15 residues. Germline lookup yields CDR1 SGHTA and CDR2 FQGNSA. V was shortened by 5 bases and J by 0 bases, with 13 bases between the two germline ends. In DNA form, the CDR3 reads TGTGCCAGCAGCCCACAGGTTGCCGTGAACACTGAAGCTTTCTTT. Translation: CASSPQVAVNTEAFF.

This sequence joins TRBV18 and TRBJ2-5; D remains unclear. V was cut by 0 bases and J by 1 base, with 3 bases left in between. The germline V gene has CDR1 KGHSH and CDR2 LQKENI. The CDR3 sequence is 13 residues long. CDR3 DNA sequence: TGTGCCAGCTCACCACCGCTCCAAGAGACCCAGTACTTC. The encoded protein is CASSPPLQETQYF.

V gene TRBV5-4 combines with J gene TRBJ1-1; D not certain. The CDR3 runs 13 residues. Germline V gene sequence: CDR1 SGHNT, CDR2 YYREEE (reference sequence). The V gene lost 4 bases and the J gene lost 0 bases, with 7 bases spanning the gap. CDR3 DNA: TGTGCCAGCAGCGGGGTCATGAACACTGAAGCTTTCTTT. Its protein product is CASSGVMNTEAFF.

The rearrangement uses TRBV15 and TRBJ2-7; tentatively, D is TRBD1 (6 bases). This CDR3 region has 15 residues. The germline CDR1 and CDR2 sequences are LNHNV and YYDKDF (reference sequence). Trimming took off 4 bases at V and 3 bases at J, with 16 bases between the two ends. The CDR3 spells CATSTQRTELYEQYF. CDR3 sequence (DNA): TGTGCCACCAGCACACAGAGGACAGAGCTCTACGAGCAGTACTTC.

The chain carries TRBV6-1 and TRBJ1-2; 7 bases map to TRBD1. V lost 7 bases, J lost 7 bases, and 12 bases stayed unmatched. This CDR3 is built from 14 residues. The V gene's germline CDR1 is MNHNS and CDR2 SASEGT. CDR3 DNA sequence: TGTGCCAGCACGGGGCCGACAGGGAGGGCTGGCTACACCTTC. This sequence encodes CASTGPTGRAGYTF.

This sequence joins TRBV19 and TRBJ1-1; D remains unclear. CDR3 length: 13 residues. V shed 2 bases and J shed 1 base, with 5 bases lying between them. CDR1 and CDR2 from the germline V gene are LNHDA and SQIVND (reference sequence). The CDR3 DNA sequence: TGTGCCAGTAGTATAAACAGGAACACTGAAGCTTTCTTT. Amino acid sequence: CASSINRNTEAFF. The full variable domain, rest sourced from reference TRBV19 and TRBJ1-1, is DGGITQSPKYLFRKEGQNVTLSCEQNLNHDAMYWYRQDPGQGLRLIYYSQIVNDFQKGDIAEGYSVSREKKESFPLTVTSAQKNPTAFYLCASSINRNTEAFFGQGTRLTVV.

V gene TRBV7-2 combines with J gene TRBJ2-5; a possible D gene is TRBD1 (6 bases). Trimming left V 1 base short and J 13 bases short, with 16 bases between. The CDR3 contains 13 residues. Germline lookup yields CDR1 SGHTA and CDR2 FQGNSA. CDR3 coding DNA: TGTGCCAGCAGCTTAGATAGGGGGTCCGTACCGTACTTC. Its protein is CASSLDRGSVPYF.

This chain uses TRBV11-2 with TRBJ1-5; 7 positions match TRBD1. After removal of 5 bases from V and 2 bases from J, the junction contained 6 bases not matched to a gene. Germline V lookup: CDR1 SGHAT, CDR2 FQNNGV. The CDR3 has 15 residues. The CDR3 nucleotides read TGTGCCAGCAGCCAAAACAGGGGTGGCAATCAGCCCCAGCATTTT. It codes for CASSQNRGGNQPQHF.

This rearrangement joins TRBV2 to TRBJ1-5; 7 nucleotides match TRBD1. The CDR3 sequence is 13 residues long. Germline CDR1 is SNHLY and CDR2 is FYNNEI. With 8 bases clipped from V and 3 bases from J, the junction kept 4 bases outside the gene matches. CDR3 bases: TGTGCCAGCCAGGGACAGTACAATCAGCCCCAGCATTTT. This gives the protein CASQGQYNQPQHF. The full variable domain, completed using reference TRBV2 and TRBJ1-5, is EPEVTQTPSHQVTQMGQEVILRCVPISNHLYFYWYRQILGQKVEFLVSFYNNEISEKSEIFDDQFSVERPDGSNFTLKIRSTKLEDSAMYFCASQGQYNQPQHFGDGTRLSIL.

This clone was found once. V is TRBV9 and J is TRBJ2-1; D is tentatively TRBD1 or TRBD2 (6 bases each). Germline V CDR1 and CDR2: SGDLS, YYNGEE. The CDR3 totals 15 residues. V lost 6 bases to trimming and J lost 0 bases, with 13 bases between them. In DNA form, the CDR3 reads TGTGCCAGCACAATCGGGGGCTACTCCTACAATGAGCAGTTCTTC. Translation: CASTIGGYSYNEQFF.

This clone occurred once. The chain combines TRBV6-5 with TRBJ2-1; D gene unclear. CDR3 size: 13 residues. CDR1 is MNHEY and CDR2 is SVGAGI in the germline V gene. The V gene lost 5 bases and the J gene lost 5 bases, with 10 bases spanning the gap. This CDR3 reads CASSHRPNNEQFF. CDR3 DNA sequence: TGTGCCAGCAGTCACCGACCAAACAATGAGCAGTTCTTC.